The 13 T cell receptor beta chains below all came from one sample that was sequenced in a study of metastatic and nonmetastatic thyroid tumors. Before thyroid surgery, none of the patients had received any treatment. MiXCR re-clonotyped the PCR reads for TCRdb. This table has 40,000 to 55,000 clones, around 17% appearing once. The sequenced sample was blood. These receptors were obtained from a female donor with papillary thyroid cancer or a benign thyroid nodule (not recorded which). Some clones in this sample may be carry-over from other donors' samples.

CDR3 DNA sequence: TGTGCCAGTAGTTCCTGGGGATACCTTAACACTGAAGCTTTCTTT. Translating it yields CASSSWGYLNTEAFF. This rearrangement joins TRBV19 to TRBJ1-1; D is uncertain. V lost 5 bases to trimming and J lost 2 bases, with 15 bases between them. The CDR3 spans 15 residues. Germline values: CDR1 LNHDA, CDR2 SQIVND (reference sequence).

The table lists this clone with a few counts. V and J are TRBV24-1 and TRBJ1-2; D remains ambiguous. Germline V gene lookup returns CDR1 KGHDR and CDR2 SFDVKD. The CDR3 length is 14 residues. V gave up 4 bases and J gave up 8 bases, with 16 bases separating them. CDR3 coding DNA: TGTGCCACCAGTGACCGGACTACGGGTGGAGGCTACACCTTC. It codes for CATSDRTTGGGYTF.

This clone was seen many times. The V and J genes are TRBV2 and TRBJ1-5; 9 bases agree with TRBD1. Germline-derived CDR1 and CDR2 are SNHLY and FYNNEI. The CDR3 consists of 18 residues. J gave up 0 bases and V 3 bases, and 9 bases lay outside the gene matches. This chain's CDR3 is CASSDPGQGSHSNQPQHF. CDR3 DNA: TGTGCCAGCAGTGACCCGGGACAGGGAAGCCATAGCAATCAGCCCCAGCATTTT.

This clone has a count of ten or more. This rearrangement joins TRBV6-2 or TRBV6-3 to TRBJ1-2; 9 positions agree with TRBD1. The CDR3 loop spans 14 amino acids. The V and J ends lost 5 bases and 8 bases, in that order; junction bases with no gene match: 9. CDR1 and CDR2 from the germline V gene are MNHEY and SVGEGT. The CDR3 here is CASSTMDRGRGYTF. CDR3 nucleotide sequence: TGTGCCAGCAGTACCATGGACAGGGGAAGGGGCTACACCTTC.

This clone was recorded a few times. Relative to the germline gene, one junction end is altered; a read error may explain this. The rearrangement links TRBV12-3 or TRBV12-4 to TRBJ2-7, with D possibly matching TRBD1 (5 bases). This CDR3 is built from 13 residues. In DNA form, the CDR3 reads TGCGCCAGCAGCTTAGACAGTGACTACGAGCAGTACTTC. Translated: CASSLDSDYEQYF.

This rearrangement joins TRBV10-1 to TRBJ2-1; 13 bases are shared with TRBD2. The junction had 5 bases not matched to a gene; V was cut back by 3 bases and J by 9 bases. The CDR3 loop spans 15 amino acids. Germline V gives CDR1 WNHNN, CDR2 SYGVQD (reference sequence). The CDR3 sequence is CASSEGLAGAVEQFF. CDR3 sequence (DNA): TGCGCCAGCAGTGAAGGACTAGCGGGAGCCGTTGAGCAGTTCTTC.

This clone was seen more than once but under ten times. A much larger clone differs from this one at a single base, so this may be a read error. Because the CDR3 is missing its conserved closing phenylalanine or tryptophan, this is likely a read error. V and J are TRBV7-9 and TRBJ2-7; 7 bases align to TRBD2. V lost 8 bases, J lost 2 bases, and 6 bases stayed unmatched. Germline values: CDR1 SEHNR, CDR2 FQNEAQ (reference sequence). This CDR3 is 13 amino acids long. The CDR3 DNA sequence: TGTGCCAGCTCCTTGGGGGGGACCTACGAGCAGTACTTG. The encoded protein is CASSLGGTYEQYL.

This clone is medium-sized in the sample. This chain joins TRBV6-1 and TRBJ2-7; 9 bases are shared with TRBD1. There are 13 residues in the CDR3. V trimming: 9 bases; J trimming: 3 bases; junction bases outside the gene matches: 6. Germline V gene lookup returns CDR1 MNHNS and CDR2 SASEGT. CDR3 region: CASAGDRDYEQYF. As DNA, the CDR3 is TGTGCCAGTGCCGGGGACAGGGACTACGAGCAGTACTTC.

This clone was observed many times. This chain joins TRBV13 and TRBJ2-7; 7 nucleotides match TRBD1. This CDR3 comprises 14 residues. V lost 5 bases and J lost 6; bases outside the gene matches: 10. Germline V gives CDR1 PRHDT, CDR2 FYEKMQ (reference sequence). The CDR3 reads CASSPSTGMGEQYF. DNA for the CDR3: TGTGCCAGCAGCCCTTCGACAGGGATGGGCGAGCAGTACTTC.

The chain carries TRBV3-1 and TRBJ2-7; unclear D gene. There are 14 residues in the CDR3. V dropped 1 base and J dropped 4 bases, with 11 bases sitting between them. Per germline, CDR1 LGHDT and CDR2 YNNKEL (reference sequence). CDR3 protein: CASSQVPGGYEQYF. The CDR3 bases are TGTGCCAGCAGCCAAGTCCCCGGCGGTTACGAGCAGTACTTC.

This clone was seen a few times. The chain employs TRBV24-1 and TRBJ1-5; no definite D call. The V gene lost 7 bases and the J gene lost 5 bases, with 14 bases spanning the gap. The CDR3 runs to 14 residues. Germline CDR1 reads KGHDR; CDR2 reads SFDVKD. CDR3 residues: CATSQPGVDQPQHF. CDR3 coding DNA: TGTGCCACCAGCCAGCCGGGTGTGGATCAGCCCCAGCATTTT.

This clone was seen a few times. The rearrangement joins TRBV27 to TRBJ2-2; tentative D call: TRBD1 (6 bases). Trimming shortened V by 3 bases and J by 1 base, and 9 bases separated the two germline ends. The CDR3 contains 15 residues. In germline, CDR1 is MNHEY, CDR2 SMNVEV (reference sequence). CDR3 amino acids: CASSFGQWNTGELFF. For the CDR3, the DNA is TGTGCCAGCAGTTTCGGACAGTGGAACACCGGGGAGCTGTTTTTT.

In this sample, this clone turned up many times. The chain is built from TRBV4-1 and TRBJ1-4; maybe TRBD1 (5 bases). The CDR3 sequence is 15 residues long. The V gene's germline CDR1 is MGHRA and CDR2 YSYEKL. Trimming left V 0 bases short and J 8 bases short, with 13 bases between. Written as DNA, the CDR3 is TGCGCCAGCAGCCAAGATATGGCAGGGCGGGAAAAACTGTTTTTT. Protein sequence: CASSQDMAGREKLFF.